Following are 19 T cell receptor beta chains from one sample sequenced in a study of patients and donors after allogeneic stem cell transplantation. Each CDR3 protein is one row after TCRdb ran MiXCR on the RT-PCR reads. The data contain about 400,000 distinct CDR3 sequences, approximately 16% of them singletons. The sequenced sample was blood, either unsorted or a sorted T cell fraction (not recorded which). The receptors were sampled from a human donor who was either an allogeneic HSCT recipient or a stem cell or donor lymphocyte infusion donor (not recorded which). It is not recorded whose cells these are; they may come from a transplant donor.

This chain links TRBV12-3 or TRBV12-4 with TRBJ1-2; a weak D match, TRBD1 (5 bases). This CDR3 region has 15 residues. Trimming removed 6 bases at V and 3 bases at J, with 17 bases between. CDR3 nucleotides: TGTGCCAGCAGCCTGGGGCCAGAATGGCACTATGGCTACACCTTC. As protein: CASSLGPEWHYGYTF.

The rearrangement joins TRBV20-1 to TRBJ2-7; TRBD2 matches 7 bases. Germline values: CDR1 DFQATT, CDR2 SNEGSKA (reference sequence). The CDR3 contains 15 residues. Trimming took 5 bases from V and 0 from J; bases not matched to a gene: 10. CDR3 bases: TGCAGTGCTCCCCGGCAGGGACTAAACTCCTACGAGCAGTACTTC. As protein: CSAPRQGLNSYEQYF.

The CDR3 region has the DNA TGCGCCAGCAGCCAAGGGGGCACAGGGGTCAAGTATCAGCCCCAGCATTTT. As protein: CASSQGGTGVKYQPQHF. This chain connects TRBV4-1 to TRBJ1-5, with 7 bases identical to TRBD1. V lost 1 base to trimming and J lost 5 bases; unmatched junction nucleotides: 11. Germline values: CDR1 MGHRA, CDR2 YSYEKL. CDR3 length: 17 residues.

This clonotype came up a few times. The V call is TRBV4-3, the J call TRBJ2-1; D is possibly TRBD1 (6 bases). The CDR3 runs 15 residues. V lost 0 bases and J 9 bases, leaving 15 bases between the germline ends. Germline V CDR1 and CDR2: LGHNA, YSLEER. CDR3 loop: CASSQDAGTYFEQFF. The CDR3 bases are TGCGCCAGCAGCCAAGATGCCGGGACATATTTTGAGCAGTTCTTC.

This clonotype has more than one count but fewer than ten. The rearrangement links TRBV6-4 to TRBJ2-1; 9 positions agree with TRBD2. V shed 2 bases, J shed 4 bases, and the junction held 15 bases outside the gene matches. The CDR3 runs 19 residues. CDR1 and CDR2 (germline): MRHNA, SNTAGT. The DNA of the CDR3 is TGTGCCAGCAGTGACACCCCGGGACAGAGACTAGCGGAGTACAATGAGCAGTTCTTC. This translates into CASSDTPGQRLAEYNEQFF.

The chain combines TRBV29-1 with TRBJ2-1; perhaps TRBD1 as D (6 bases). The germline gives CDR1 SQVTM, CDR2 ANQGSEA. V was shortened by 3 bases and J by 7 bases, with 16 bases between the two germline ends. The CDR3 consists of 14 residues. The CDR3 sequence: CSVDRGHLFNEQFF. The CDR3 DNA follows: TGCAGCGTTGATCGGGGACATCTCTTTAATGAGCAGTTCTTC.

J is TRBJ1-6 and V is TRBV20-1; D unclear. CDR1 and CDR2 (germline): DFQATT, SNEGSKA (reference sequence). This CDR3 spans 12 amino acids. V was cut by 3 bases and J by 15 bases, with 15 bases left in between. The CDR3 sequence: CSARDRFLLLHF. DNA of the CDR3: TGCAGTGCTAGGGACCGATTTCTGCTCCTCCACTTT.

Written as DNA, the CDR3 is TGTGCCAGCAGCTTGGGGACTAGCGTTTATACCGGGGAGCTGTTTTTT. Its protein product is CASSLGTSVYTGELFF. This chain connects TRBV11-2 to TRBJ2-2; 10 bases match TRBD2. The J segment lost 5 bases and the V segment lost 3 bases, leaving 6 bases of the junction unmatched. In germline, CDR1 is SGHAT, CDR2 FQNNGV. CDR3 size: 16 residues. The variable domain in full, completed from reference TRBV11-2 and TRBJ2-2, reads EAGVAQSPRYKIIEKRQSVAFWCNPISGHATLYWYQQILGQGPKLLIQFQNNGVVDDSQLPKDRFSAERLKGVDSTLKIQPAKLEDSAVYLCASSLGTSVYTGELFFGEGSRLTVL.

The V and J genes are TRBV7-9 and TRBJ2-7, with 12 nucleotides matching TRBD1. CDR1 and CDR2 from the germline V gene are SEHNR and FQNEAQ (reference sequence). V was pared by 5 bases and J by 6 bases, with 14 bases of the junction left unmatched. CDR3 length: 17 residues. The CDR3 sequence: CASSTPGTGGSPPEQYF. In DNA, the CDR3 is TGTGCCAGCAGCACCCCTGGGACAGGGGGCTCCCCACCCGAGCAGTACTTC.

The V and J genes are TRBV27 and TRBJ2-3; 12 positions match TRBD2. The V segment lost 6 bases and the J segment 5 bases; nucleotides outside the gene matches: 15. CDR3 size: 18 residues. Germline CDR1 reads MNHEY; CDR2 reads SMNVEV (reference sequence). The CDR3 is CASSGGLAGGPAVDTQYF. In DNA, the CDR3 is TGTGCCAGCAGCGGCGGGCTAGCGGGAGGGCCAGCGGTAGATACGCAGTATTTT.

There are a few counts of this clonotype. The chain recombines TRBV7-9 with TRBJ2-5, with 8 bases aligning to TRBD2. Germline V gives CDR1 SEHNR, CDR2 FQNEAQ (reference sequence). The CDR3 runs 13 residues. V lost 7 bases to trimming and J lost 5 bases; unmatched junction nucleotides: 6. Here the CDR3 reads CASTSGGLETQYF. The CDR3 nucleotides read TGTGCCAGCACCTCGGGGGGGTTGGAGACCCAGTACTTC.

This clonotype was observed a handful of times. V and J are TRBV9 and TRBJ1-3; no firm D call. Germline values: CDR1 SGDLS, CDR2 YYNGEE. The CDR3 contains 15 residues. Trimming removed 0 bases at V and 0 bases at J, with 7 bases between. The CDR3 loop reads CASSVGGNSGNTIYF. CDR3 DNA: TGTGCCAGCAGCGTAGGGGGTAACTCTGGAAACACCATATATTTT.

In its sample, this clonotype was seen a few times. The CDR3: CASSSISNGDRGNYGYTF. The DNA of the CDR3 is TGTGCCAGCAGCTCCATATCAAATGGGGACAGGGGGAACTATGGCTACACCTTC. The genes are TRBV11-1 and TRBJ1-2; TRBD1 agrees at 11 bases. The CDR3 has 18 amino acids. Germline CDR1 and CDR2: SGHAT and FQDESV (reference sequence). The J segment lost 2 bases and the V segment lost 4 bases, leaving 12 bases of the junction unmatched.

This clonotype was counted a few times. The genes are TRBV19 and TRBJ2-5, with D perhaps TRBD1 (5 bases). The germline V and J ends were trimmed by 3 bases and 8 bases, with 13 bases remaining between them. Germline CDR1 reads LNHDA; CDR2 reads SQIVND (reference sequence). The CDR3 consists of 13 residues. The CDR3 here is CASSIRIRGTQYF. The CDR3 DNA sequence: TGTGCCAGTAGTATTCGGATTAGGGGTACCCAGTACTTC.

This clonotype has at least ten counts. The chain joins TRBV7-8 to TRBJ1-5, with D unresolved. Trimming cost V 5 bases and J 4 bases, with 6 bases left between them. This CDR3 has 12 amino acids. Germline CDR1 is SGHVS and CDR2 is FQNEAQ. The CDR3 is CASSPWNQPQHF. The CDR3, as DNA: TGTGCCAGCAGCCCCTGGAATCAGCCCCAGCATTTT. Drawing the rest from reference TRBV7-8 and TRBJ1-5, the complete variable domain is GAGVSQSPRYKVAKRGQDVALRCDPISGHVSLFWYQQALGQGPEFLTYFQNEAQLDKSGLPSDRFFAERPEGSVSTLKIQRTQQEDSAVYLCASSPWNQPQHFGDGTRLSIL.

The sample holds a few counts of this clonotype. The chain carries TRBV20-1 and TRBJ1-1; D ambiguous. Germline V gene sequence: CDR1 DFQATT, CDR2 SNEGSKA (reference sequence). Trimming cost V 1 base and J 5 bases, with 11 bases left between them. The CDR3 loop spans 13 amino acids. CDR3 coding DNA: TGCAGTGCTAGAGGCCAGGCGGGAACTGAAGCTTTCTTT. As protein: CSARGQAGTEAFF.

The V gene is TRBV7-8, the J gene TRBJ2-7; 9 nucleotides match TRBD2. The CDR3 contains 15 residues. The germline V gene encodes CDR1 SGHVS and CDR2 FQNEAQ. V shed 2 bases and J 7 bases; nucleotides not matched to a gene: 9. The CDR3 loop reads CASSLSVSGSREQYF. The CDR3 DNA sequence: TGTGCCAGCAGCTTATCTGTTAGCGGGAGTCGGGAGCAGTACTTC.

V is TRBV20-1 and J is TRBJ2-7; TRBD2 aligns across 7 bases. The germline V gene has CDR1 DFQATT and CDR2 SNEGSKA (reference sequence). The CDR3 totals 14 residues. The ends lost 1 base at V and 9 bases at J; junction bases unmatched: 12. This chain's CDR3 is CSARGGTSEVGQYF. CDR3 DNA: TGCAGTGCTAGAGGTGGAACTAGCGAGGTTGGGCAGTACTTC.

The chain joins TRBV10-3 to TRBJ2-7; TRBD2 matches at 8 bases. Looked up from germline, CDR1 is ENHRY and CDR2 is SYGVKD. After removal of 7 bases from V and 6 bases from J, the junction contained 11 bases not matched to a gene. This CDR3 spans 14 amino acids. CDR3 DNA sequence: TGTGCCATCATTCCCGGGACTAGACGTTTCGAGCAGTACTTC. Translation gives CAIIPGTRRFEQYF.